This TCR beta chain emerged from a study of OX40 agonist ivuxolimab in advanced cancers. Study at large: Ivuxolimab is a fully human IgG2 antibody that activates OX40 (CD134). Patients treated during dose escalation were battling hepatocellular carcinoma, melanoma, renal cell or head and neck cancer.

Measured with immunoSEQ multiplex PCR; TCRdb has only the in-frame clones, and not every one. Of about 58,000 clones listed, over 80% are singletons. In regard to this clone: The target antigen is unknown.

Study conclusions and caveats: At 0.1 to 3.0 mg/kg, CD4+ and CD8+ blood T cells expanded clonally by week 6.

With autoimmune disease history or systemic immunosuppression, patients were excluded. CDR1 and CDR2 (germline): SGHTA, FQGNSA. The CDR3 sequence is 16 residues long. The ends lost 4 bases at V and 5 bases at J; junction bases unmatched: 9. The receptor was isolated from an adult with an advanced solid tumor such as melanoma, head and neck, liver or kidney cancer. The chain uses TRBV7-2 and TRBJ2-5; TRBD2 aligns across 11 bases. This sample comprised CD4+ or CD8+ T cells sorted from blood, obtained in a trial of the OX40 agonist ivuxolimab. The CDR3 sequence is CASSSIGTSGGETQYF. Here the CDR3 DNA reads TGTGCCAGCAGCTCGATAGGGACTAGCGGCGGGGAGACCCAGTACTTC.